This T cell receptor beta chain was found in a study of cytomegalovirus exposure and HLA in healthy donors. Researchers ran the PCR with 60 Vbeta and 13 Jbeta primers. Repertoires were generated with immunoSEQ multiplex PCR, while TCRdb's copy carries only in-frame clones and drops some. The repertoire consists of 75,000 to 100,000 clones, with about two thirds occurring once and the leading ten covering less than 1.5%. There are 15 residues in the CDR3. V shed 3 bases and J 3 bases; nucleotides not matched to a gene: 5. Germline CDR1 and CDR2: MNHEY and SMNVEV (reference sequence). Concerning this clone itself: Its antigen remains unidentified.

Whole-study findings and limits: There were a few CMV-associated chains whose specificity for CMV antigens was confirmed in vitro. In a later analysis, most CMV-associated TCR beta chains appeared HLA-restricted. Previous analysis showed most TCR beta V segments were productive about 90% or about 30% of the time. Reportedly, TCR beta sequences accurately predicted HLA-A and HLA-B alleles in most subjects.

Material for sequencing was PBMCs. This sequence originates from a female donor in good health and CMV-seronegative. The V gene is TRBV27, the J gene TRBJ2-7, with 10 positions matching TRBD2. The CDR3 loop reads CASSFSSGSLYEQYF. CDR3 coding DNA: TGTGCCAGCAGTTTCTCTAGCGGGAGCCTCTACGAGCAGTACTTC.